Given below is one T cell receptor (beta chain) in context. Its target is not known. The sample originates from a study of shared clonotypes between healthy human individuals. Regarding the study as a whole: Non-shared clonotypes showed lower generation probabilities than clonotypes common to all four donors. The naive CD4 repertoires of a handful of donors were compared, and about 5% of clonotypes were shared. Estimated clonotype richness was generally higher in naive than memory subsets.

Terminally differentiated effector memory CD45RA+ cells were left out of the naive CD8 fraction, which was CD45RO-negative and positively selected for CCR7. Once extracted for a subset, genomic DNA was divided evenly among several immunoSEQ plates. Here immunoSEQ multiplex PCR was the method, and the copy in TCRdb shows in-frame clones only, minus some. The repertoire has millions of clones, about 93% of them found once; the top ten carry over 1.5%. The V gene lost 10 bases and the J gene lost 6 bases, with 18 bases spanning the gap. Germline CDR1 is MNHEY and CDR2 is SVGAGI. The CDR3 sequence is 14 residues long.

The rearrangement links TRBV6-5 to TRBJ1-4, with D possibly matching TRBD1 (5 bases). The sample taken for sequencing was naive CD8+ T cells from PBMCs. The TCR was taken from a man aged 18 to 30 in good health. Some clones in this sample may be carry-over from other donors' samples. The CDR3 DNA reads TGTGCCACCCTAGTGCAGGGAAGGGATGAAAAACTGTTTTTT. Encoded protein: CATLVQGRDEKLFF.